One and the same sample provided the 22 T cell receptor beta chains below, sequenced in a study of blood T cell repertoires in COVID-19. Using immunoSEQ multiplex PCR, the repertoire was profiled, and TCRdb retains in-frame clones only, with some absent. The sample includes some 93,000 clones, 86% of them seen just once. Sequencing was carried out using peripheral blood. The receptor set was obtained from a man in his sixties with acute or convalescent COVID-19.

To note about this clone: This sample also contains other DNA sequences that code for the same CDR3. The V and J genes are TRBV29-1 and TRBJ2-7; D possibly corresponds to TRBD1 (6 bases). CDR1 and CDR2 (germline): SQVTM, ANQGSEA. Trimming pared 0 bases from V and 3 bases from J, leaving 6 bases between. This CDR3 is built from 12 residues. The CDR3 region has the DNA TGCAGCGTTGAAGACAGGGGCTACGAGCAGTACTTC. It translates to CSVEDRGYEQYF.

This clone was detected only a few times. The chain couples TRBV5-5 to TRBJ1-4, with a tentative D call TRBD1 (6 bases). V shed 4 bases and J shed 5 bases, with 18 bases lying between them. Germline V gene sequence: CDR1 SGHKS, CDR2 YYEKEE (reference sequence). This CDR3 region has 16 residues. Written as DNA, the CDR3 is TGTGCCAGCAGCACCTCAGGACAGACTCCCAATGAAAAACTGTTTTTT. The encoded protein is CASSTSGQTPNEKLFF.

The V call is TRBV5-6, the J call TRBJ1-1; perhaps TRBD1 as D (5 bases). The CDR3 extends over 16 amino acids. V lost 4 bases to trimming and J lost 0 bases, with 16 bases between them. CDR1 SGHDT and CDR2 YYEEEE come from the germline V gene. CDR3 region: CASSPGGMTVNTEAFF. The DNA for the CDR3 is TGTGCCAGCAGCCCCGGGGGTATGACGGTGAACACTGAAGCTTTCTTT.

In DNA form, the CDR3 reads TGTGCCAGCAGCCAAGATCTAAGGACAGGACAAGAGACCCAGTACTTC. Residues: CASSQDLRTGQETQYF. This chain links TRBV3-1 (or the pseudogene TRBV3-2) with TRBJ2-5; 7 nucleotides match TRBD1. Germline V gene lookup returns CDR1 LGHDT and CDR2 YNNKEL (reference sequence). The CDR3 spans 16 residues. Trimming cost V 0 bases and J 2 bases; bases outside gene matches: 6.

The V and J genes are TRBV9 and TRBJ1-5; 7 bases line up with TRBD1. The V segment lost 4 bases and the J segment 10 bases; nucleotides outside the gene matches: 8. The CDR3 has 13 amino acids. Germline lookup yields CDR1 SGDLS and CDR2 YYNGEE. CDR3 bases: TGTGCCAGCAGCACCGTGACAGGGAGCCCCCAGCATTTT. As protein: CASSTVTGSPQHF.

The rearrangement uses TRBV11-3 and TRBJ2-7, with 9 nucleotides matching TRBD1. With V trimmed by 6 bases and J by 4 bases, 10 bases remained unmatched. CDR1 and CDR2 from the germline V gene are SGHNT and YENEEA. The length of the CDR3 is 15 residues. The CDR3 protein is CASSLYGTGIYEQYF. The CDR3 DNA follows: TGTGCCAGCAGTTTATACGGGACAGGGATATACGAGCAGTACTTC.

The chain joins TRBV14 to TRBJ1-2; 7 bases are shared with TRBD1. The V gene end was trimmed by 1 base and the J gene end by 2 bases; junction bases not matched to a gene: 4. From germline, CDR1 is SGHDN and CDR2 FVKESK. This CDR3 is built from 15 residues. The CDR3 coding sequence is TGTGCCAGCAGCCAAGTGACAGGGAGCAACTATGGCTACACCTTC. Its protein is CASSQVTGSNYGYTF.

The CDR3 sequence: CASSRDSVVLKDGYTF. CDR3 in DNA: TGTGCCAGCAGTCGGGACAGTGTAGTTCTTAAGGATGGCTACACCTTC. The chain links TRBV2 to TRBJ1-2; TRBD1 matches 7 bases. The V gene end was trimmed by 5 bases and the J gene end by 6 bases; junction bases not matched to a gene: 15. This CDR3 comprises 16 residues. Germline CDR1 SNHLY, CDR2 FYNNEI.

The chain combines TRBV6-2 or TRBV6-3 with TRBJ1-4, with 9 bases fitting TRBD1. This CDR3 is 15 amino acids long. V dropped 5 bases and J dropped 5; count of bases not matched to a gene: 6. Germline CDR1 and CDR2: MNHEY and SVGEGT. The CDR3 is CASSQRGTGNEKLFF. The CDR3, as DNA: TGTGCCAGCAGTCAGCGCGGGACAGGGAATGAAAAACTGTTTTTT.

The chain carries TRBV5-6 and TRBJ1-2; D gene ambiguous. The CDR3 is 15 residues long. Germline CDR1 and CDR2: SGHDT and YYEEEE. Deletions cut 6 bases from V and 2 bases from J, with 17 bases between. Here the CDR3 DNA reads TGTGCCAGCAACTTAAATGGACCGGGAAACTATGGCTACACCTTC. Its protein is CASNLNGPGNYGYTF.

Here the CDR3 reads CASSFYQRGYETQYF. The CDR3 bases are TGTGCCAGCAGCTTTTATCAGCGGGGGTACGAGACCCAGTACTTC. The genes are TRBV7-2 and TRBJ2-5; 8 bases are a match to TRBD2. This CDR3 comprises 15 residues. Per germline, CDR1 SGHTA and CDR2 FQGNSA. Unmatched junction bases numbered 8, after V lost 3 bases and J lost 5 bases.

This CDR3 reads CATSRVLAGADEQYF. In DNA form, the CDR3 reads TGTGCCACCAGCAGGGTACTAGCGGGAGCTGACGAGCAGTACTTC. This chain links TRBV15 with TRBJ2-7, with 11 bases identical to TRBD2. The CDR3 is 15 residues long. Germline values: CDR1 LNHNV, CDR2 YYDKDF (reference sequence). The V segment lost 3 bases and the J segment 5 bases; nucleotides outside the gene matches: 6.

In this sample, this clone turned up once. V is TRBV10-3 and J is TRBJ1-3, with TRBD1 as a possible D gene (5 bases). The CDR3 runs to 16 residues. CDR1 is ENHRY and CDR2 is SYGVKD in the germline V gene. Trimming took off 7 bases at V and 0 bases at J, with 16 bases between the two ends. The CDR3: CAITASPDISGNTIYF. CDR3 bases: TGTGCCATCACCGCCTCTCCGGACATCTCTGGAAACACCATATATTTT.

The chain is built from TRBV7-8 and TRBJ2-1; 11 nucleotides align to TRBD1. The junction had 12 bases not matched to a gene; V was cut back by 5 bases and J by 9 bases. Germline V gene data show CDR1 as SGHVS and CDR2 as FQNEAQ. The CDR3 contains 16 residues. The CDR3 DNA is TGTGCCAGCAGCCAGTGGATAACGGACAGGGGGCTTGAGCAGTTCTTC. This encodes CASSQWITDRGLEQFF.

The V gene is TRBV5-4, the J gene TRBJ2-5; possibly TRBD2 for D (6 bases). The CDR3 totals 15 residues. V was shortened by 5 bases and J by 2 bases, with 16 bases between the two germline ends. Germline assignment: CDR1 SGHNT and CDR2 YYREEE (reference sequence). CDR3 sequence: CASRNIRGNQETQYF. In DNA, the CDR3 is TGTGCCAGCAGGAACATCCGGGGGAATCAAGAGACCCAGTACTTC.

The chain combines TRBV27 with TRBJ1-5; D unclear. CDR1 is MNHEY and CDR2 is SMNVEV in the germline V gene (reference sequence). The CDR3 runs 12 residues. V was shortened by 4 bases and J by 5 bases, with 6 bases between the two germline ends. The CDR3, as DNA: TGTGCCAGCAGTTCAGGATATCAGCCCCAGCATTTT. It translates to CASSSGYQPQHF.

The J gene is TRBJ2-2, the V gene TRBV10-3, with 11 bases aligning to TRBD2. The trim removed 4 bases at V and 7 bases at J, leaving 8 bases unmatched. Germline assignment: CDR1 ENHRY and CDR2 SYGVKD. The CDR3 runs 16 residues. The CDR3, as DNA: TGTGCCATCAGTGGATTACTAGCGGGAGCGGGCGGGGAGCTGTTTTTT. Translated, it gives CAISGLLAGAGGELFF.

The J gene is TRBJ2-7, the V gene TRBV12-5; D is possibly TRBD2 (6 bases). The germline gives CDR1 LGHNT, CDR2 FRNRAP. Deletions cut 0 bases from V and 4 bases from J, with 13 bases between. The CDR3 consists of 15 residues. The CDR3 sequence is CASGLVPGGQYEQYF. The CDR3 region has the DNA TGTGCTAGTGGTTTGGTCCCCGGAGGGCAGTACGAGCAGTACTTC.

The gene calls are TRBV3-1 (or the pseudogene TRBV3-2) and TRBJ1-6; 8 nucleotides agree with TRBD1. The V gene end was trimmed by 2 bases and the J gene end by 5 bases; junction bases not matched to a gene: 8. The CDR3 length is 17 residues. Germline V gene data show CDR1 as LGHDT and CDR2 as YNNKEL (reference sequence). CDR3 coding DNA: TGTGCCAGCAGCCAACTTATACAGGGGGTAGATAATTCACCCCTCCACTTT. Translating it yields CASSQLIQGVDNSPLHF.

The chain uses TRBV2 and TRBJ1-1; D is unresolved. Germline V gene sequence: CDR1 SNHLY, CDR2 FYNNEI. This CDR3 comprises 12 residues. With 2 bases removed from V and 5 bases from J, the gap between germline ends came to 6 bases. CDR3 loop: CASSESGTEAFF. The CDR3 coding sequence is TGTGCCAGCAGTGAAAGCGGGACTGAAGCTTTCTTT.

This sequence joins TRBV5-1 and TRBJ1-1; D ambiguous. The CDR3 covers 14 residues. Per germline, CDR1 SGHRS and CDR2 YFSETQ. V lost 0 bases, J lost 1 base, and 7 bases lay in between. DNA for the CDR3: TGCGCCAGCAGCTTGGCCGCGGGGAACACTGAAGCTTTCTTT. Protein sequence: CASSLAAGNTEAFF. The variable domain in full, completed from reference TRBV5-1 and TRBJ1-1, reads KAGVTQTPRYLIKTRGQQVTLSCSPISGHRSVSWYQQTPGQGLQFLFEYFSETQRNKGNFPGRFSGRQFSNSRSEMNVSTLELGDSALYLCASSLAAGNTEAFFGQGTRLTVV.

This chain connects TRBV2 to TRBJ1-2; D remains ambiguous. V was cut by 2 bases and J by 5 bases, with 9 bases left in between. The CDR3 has 13 residues. Germline values: CDR1 SNHLY, CDR2 FYNNEI. DNA of the CDR3: TGTGCCAGCAGTGAAATTCTCTCTTATGGCTACACCTTC. Amino acids: CASSEILSYGYTF.